This entry is about one T cell receptor beta chain. This clonotype was counted ten times or more. What antigen it recognizes has not been identified. No quality values exist for individual bases; no much larger clone is one base distant. Sequencing relied on an Illumina HiSeq 1500. TCRdb trimmed the raw reads at Q25, called clones with MiXCR and kept productive beta chains. Duplicate CDR3 protein sequences are folded into a single record with the most common DNA and genes. This sample is represented by fewer than 550,000 distinct CDR3 sequences; approximately 26% of them were singletons. 13% of the sample belongs to the ten largest clones. This sample was taken from a study of T cell repertoires in cytomegalovirus infection (dated by TCRdb to the late 2010s). Regarding the complete study: Donor HLA type was relevant to the analysis, as public TCR beta signatures indicated carriage of CMV infection together with the matching HLA type.

Trimming at the junction amounts to 6 bases on V and 5 bases on J, and the germline ends lie 9 bases apart. Sequences SGHVS (CDR1) and FNYEAQ (CDR2) are obtained from the germline V gene. The CDR3 measures 12 amino acids from cysteine to phenylalanine. The entry retains the CDR3 DNA only, 36 bases that are in frame from base 1. Here is what the overall study found, with its caveats: Cumulative frequency of public TCR beta family members discriminated carriers of CMV infection plus the relevant HLA type in this cohort and an independent approximately 360-donor cohort. The ex vivo response was dominated by HLA-C-restricted CMV-specific TCR beta clonotypes, and the single most frequent clonotype in two of eight donors was supplied by these HLA-C-restricted clonotypes.

The TCR comes from a human donor in good health (CMV status not recorded). Some clones in this sample may be carry-over from other donors' samples. The chain was built from TRBV7-6 and TRBJ2-3, with the D gene too uncertain to name. The sequenced material came from PBMCs. CDR3 loop: CASSTLGDTQYF. The nucleotide sequence is TGTGCCAGCAGTACACTGGGAGATACGCAGTATTTT.